The present entry profiles one T cell receptor (beta chain) with its context. Its antigen specificity is not known. No quality values exist for individual bases; no much larger clone is one base distant. Each collaborating institution followed its own protocols to collect whole blood in K2EDTA tubes. Collaborator samples were shipped for TCRbeta analysis as frozen whole blood, isolated PBMCs, or DNA extracted from either sample type. The immunoSEQ Assay, a bias-controlled multiplex PCR, was used to amplify TCRbeta CDR3 regions from genomic DNA. From the authors' description of their analysis: Nucleated cell counts per sample were estimated from amplification of reference gene primers within the assay. To quantify the absolute abundance of each unique TCRbeta CDR3 rearrangement, sequence reads were collapsed and filtered. For each sample, productive Simpson clonality was calculated as the square root of Simpson's diversity index across productive rearrangements. TCRdb's version of the immuneACCESS table is confined to in-frame rearrangements and falls short of the full clone set. An unresolved V gene accounts for under half of the shortfall where checked; the remainder is of unknown origin. The V and J calls and clone size were taken over from that table, and D and trimming were inferred from the DNA. The sample table holds about 24,000 clones, of which 75% to 90% were seen once. The top ten clones comprise around 30% of the sample.

This sample is part of a study of blood T cell repertoires in COVID-19 (dated by TCRdb to about 2020). Some background on the complete study: The collaborator samples originated in the United States, Italy and Spain and spanned the acute and convalescent phases of COVID-19. The sample metadata nearly always contained a de-identified subject ID, COVID-19 status, age in years and sex. The repertoires were released in a freely available public database meant as a resource for research on the immune response to SARS-CoV-2. Where available, HLA class I and class II types were taken from metadata supplied by the sample provider and were not determined by assay-based typing. The prospective study material was composed of cDNA or gDNA derived from T cells, B-cell-depleted T cells, or PBMCs. Samples were obtained from the ongoing ImmuneRACE study (first 160 participants) and from 1,000 to 1,500 subjects provided by 6 global collaborators. The dataset comprised deeply sampled blood TCRbeta repertoires from subjects exposed to, actively infected with, or recovered from COVID-19.

General findings and caveats noted by the study authors: Clinical and demographic metadata were provided uncurated, with the amount varying by source and participant.

The CDR3 contains 14 residues, cysteine and phenylalanine counted. The only DNA kept is the CDR3, 42 bases in frame from the first base. Sequences LNHNV (CDR1) and YYDKDF (CDR2) are obtained from the germline V gene (reference sequence). V is cut by 2 bases and J by 3 bases, and the space between the germline ends is 11 bases. The TCR was taken from a woman in her seventies with active COVID-19. Source material: peripheral blood. The receptor chain draws on TRBV15 and TRBJ2-7; the D gene is possibly TRBD1, with 6 bases matching. CDR3 loop: CATSRTDRHYEQYF. The sequence in DNA is TGTGCCACCAGCAGAACGGACAGACACTACGAGCAGTACTTC.